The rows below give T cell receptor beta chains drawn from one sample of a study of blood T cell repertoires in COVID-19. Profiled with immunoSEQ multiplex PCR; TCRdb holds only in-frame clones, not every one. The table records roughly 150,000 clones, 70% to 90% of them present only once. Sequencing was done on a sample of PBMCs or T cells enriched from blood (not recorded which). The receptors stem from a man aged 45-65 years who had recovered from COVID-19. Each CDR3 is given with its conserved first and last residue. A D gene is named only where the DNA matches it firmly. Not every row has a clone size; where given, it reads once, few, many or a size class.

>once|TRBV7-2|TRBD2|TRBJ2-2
CASRSGRDTGELFF
TGTGCCAGCAGATCCGGGAGGGACACCGGGGAGCTGTTTTTT
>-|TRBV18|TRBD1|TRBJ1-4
CASSPDRGGINEKLFF
TGTGCCAGCTCACCGGACAGGGGCGGTATTAATGAAAAACTGTTTTTT
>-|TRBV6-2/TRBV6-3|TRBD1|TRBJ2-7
CASSFRRQGATGEQYF
TGTGCCAGCAGTTTCCGTAGACAGGGGGCTACAGGCGAGCAGTACTTC
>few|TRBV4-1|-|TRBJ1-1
CATTRGGLGEAFF
TGCGCCACCACGCGGGGGGGCCTGGGCGAAGCTTTCTTT
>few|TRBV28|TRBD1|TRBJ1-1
CASSLFRGEAFF
TGTGCCAGCAGTTTATTCAGGGGGGAAGCTTTCTTT
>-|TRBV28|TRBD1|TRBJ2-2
CASSTTTGGWGGELFF
TGTGCCAGCAGTACCACCACAGGGGGATGGGGCGGGGAGCTGTTTTTT
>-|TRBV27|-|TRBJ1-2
CASRLNRDANYGYTF
TGTGCCAGCAGGCTCAACAGGGATGCTAACTATGGCTACACCTTC
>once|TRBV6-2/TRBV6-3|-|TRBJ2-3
CASSTSKAPSANTDTQYF
TGTGCCAGCAGCACTTCGAAAGCTCCTAGCGCAAACACAGATACGCAGTATTTT
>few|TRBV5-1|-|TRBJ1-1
CASSFGAPEEAFF
TGCGCCAGCAGCTTTGGGGCCCCGGAAGAAGCTTTCTTT
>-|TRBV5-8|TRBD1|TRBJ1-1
CASSLDDRDTEAFF
TGTGCCAGCAGCTTGGATGACAGGGACACTGAAGCTTTCTTT
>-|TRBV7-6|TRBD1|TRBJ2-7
CASSQASGQVNYEQYF
TGTGCCAGCAGCCAAGCCTCGGGACAGGTGAACTACGAGCAGTACTTC
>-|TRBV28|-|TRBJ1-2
CASSPRGRAGDRGYTF
TGTGCCAGCAGTCCCCGAGGGAGGGCGGGGGATCGTGGCTACACCTTC
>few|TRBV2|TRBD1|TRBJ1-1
CASRLQGQVTEAFF
TGTGCCAGCCGTTTACAGGGGCAGGTCACTGAAGCTTTCTTT
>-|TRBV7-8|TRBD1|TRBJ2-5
CASSFPQGLETQYF
TGTGCCAGCAGCTTCCCACAGGGGCTAGAGACCCAGTACTTC
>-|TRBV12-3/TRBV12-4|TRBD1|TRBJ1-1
CASSSSGTGMPFF
TGTGCCAGCAGTAGCTCCGGGACAGGCATGCCTTTCTTT
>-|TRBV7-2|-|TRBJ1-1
CASSLGSGRSMNTEAFF
TGTGCCAGCAGCTTAGGGTCTGGCAGGTCGATGAACACTGAAGCTTTCTTT
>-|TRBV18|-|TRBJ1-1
CASSETGYSEAFF
TGTGCCAGCTCCGAAACAGGGTACTCTGAAGCTTTCTTT
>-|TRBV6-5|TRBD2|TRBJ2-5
CASRPGLARETQYF
TGTGCCAGCAGACCAGGACTAGCGAGAGAGACCCAGTACTTC
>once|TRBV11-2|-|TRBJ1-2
CASSHGQVYGYTF
TGTGCCAGCAGTCACGGACAAGTCTATGGCTACACCTTC
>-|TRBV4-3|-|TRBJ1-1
CASSHISRGNTEAFF
TGCGCCAGCAGCCACATCTCAAGGGGAAACACTGAAGCTTTCTTT
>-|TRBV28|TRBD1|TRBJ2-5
CASSSNDRVGQETQYF
TGTGCCAGCAGCTCAAATGACAGGGTTGGGCAAGAGACCCAGTACTTC
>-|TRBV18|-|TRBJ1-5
CASSPGQGPSNQPQHF
TGTGCCAGCTCACCGGGGCAGGGGCCTAGCAATCAGCCCCAGCATTTT
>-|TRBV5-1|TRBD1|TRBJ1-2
CASSSGTGYDTF
TGCGCCAGCAGCTCAGGGACAGGCTATGACACCTTC
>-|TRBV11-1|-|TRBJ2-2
CASSTRQGVTGELFF
TGTGCCAGCAGCACACGCCAGGGTGTGACCGGGGAGCTGTTTTTT
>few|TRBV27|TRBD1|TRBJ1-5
CASSPLDRGSNQPQHF
TGTGCCAGCAGTCCCCTGGACAGGGGGAGCAATCAGCCCCAGCATTTT
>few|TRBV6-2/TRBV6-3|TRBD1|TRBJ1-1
CASSPGTGRYTEAFF
TGTGCCAGCAGTCCCGGGACAGGGAGGTACACTGAAGCTTTCTTT
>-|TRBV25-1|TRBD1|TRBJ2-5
CASSNLGQLQETQYF
TGTGCCAGCAGTAACCTGGGACAGCTCCAAGAGACCCAGTACTTC
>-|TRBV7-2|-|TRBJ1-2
CASSPRVGYTF
TGTGCCAGCAGCCCTCGGGTCGGCTACACCTTC